This entry features one T cell receptor (beta chain) sequence. Amplification of TCR beta CDR3 regions was performed using RNA transcripts as template. The HTBI primer set was used in a first-round RT-PCR of the TCR CDR3. TCRdb reprocessed the multiplex PCR reads with MiXCR, giving one entry per CDR3 protein. Of about 380,000 distinct CDR3 sequences in the sample, approximately 18% were seen once. This sample is part of a study of T cells in Graves' hyperthyroidism and ophthalmopathy. Per the germline V gene, CDR1 is KGHDR and CDR2 is SFDVKD. J lost 1 base, V lost 3 bases, and 10 bases had no gene match. The CDR3 sequence is 18 residues long.

The rearrangement links TRBV24-1 to TRBJ2-1, with 8 bases lining up with TRBD1. What was sequenced was blood. The TCR originated in a man younger than 30 with Graves' ophthalmopathy. The CDR3 loop is CATSDLKPQGASYNEQFF. DNA for the CDR3: TGTGCCACCAGTGATCTTAAACCCCAGGGGGCATCCTACAATGAGCAGTTCTTC.